A single sample gave rise to the 10 T cell receptor beta chains below, sequenced in a study of beta chain features in type 1 diabetes. General study results and limits: Across all four CD4+ subsets, people with type 1 diabetes showed modestly shorter TCRB CDR3s.

These receptors have no identified antigens. Expressed TCRB transcripts were sequenced because the isolated RNA had all been reverse transcribed beforehand. Only in-frame clones appear in the TCRdb table, and some are missing; sequencing was by immunoSEQ multiplex PCR. The sample lists roughly 340,000 clones, approximately 15% occurring once. The sequenced sample consisted of naive CD4+ T cells from blood. The receptors were sampled from a woman between 18 and 29 years old with type 1 diabetes.

This clone was observed a few times. CDR3 nucleotides: TGTGCCAGCAGACGGGACGGGAGCTCCTACAATGAGCAGTTCTTC. It yields the protein CASRRDGSSYNEQFF. This rearrangement joins TRBV7-3 to TRBJ2-1; possibly TRBD2 for D (6 bases). CDR1 and CDR2 (germline): SGHTA, FQGTGA. The length of the CDR3 is 15 residues. V shed 6 bases and J shed 0 bases, with 12 bases lying between them.

This clone was observed a few times. Other DNA sequences of this sample code for an identical CDR3. The chain employs TRBV9 and TRBJ2-3; tentative D call: TRBD2 (6 bases). Looked up from germline, CDR1 is SGDLS and CDR2 is YYNGEE. V lost 3 bases to trimming and J lost 4 bases, with 9 bases between them. CDR3 length: 13 amino acids. This chain's CDR3 is CASSAGGADTQYF. For the CDR3, the DNA is TGTGCCAGCAGCGCCGGAGGGGCAGATACGCAGTATTTT.

This clone was counted only a few times. This chain connects TRBV7-9 to TRBJ2-7, with a possible D match to TRBD2 (6 bases). The CDR3 loop spans 14 amino acids. V was clipped by 5 bases and J by 6 bases, with 17 bases between them. Germline V CDR1 and CDR2: SEHNR, FQNEAQ (reference sequence). The DNA for the CDR3 is TGTGCCAGCAGCCTATCGGGACTTCCCAGCGAGCAGTACTTC. It encodes CASSLSGLPSEQYF.

The chain joins TRBV28 to TRBJ2-5, with a tentative D call TRBD1 (7 bases). Per the germline V gene, CDR1 is MDHEN and CDR2 is SYDVKM. The germline V and J ends were trimmed by 5 bases and 7 bases, with 20 bases remaining between them. The CDR3 covers 15 residues. The CDR3 region is CASSRPGGGYRTQYF. CDR3 nucleotides: TGTGCCAGCAGTCGCCCAGGGGGAGGATATAGGACCCAGTACTTC.

The J gene is TRBJ2-3, the V gene TRBV10-3; 16 bases align to TRBD2. The CDR3 consists of 17 residues. V lost 0 bases to trimming and J lost 8 bases; unmatched junction nucleotides: 5. Germline CDR1 and CDR2: ENHRY and SYGVKD. The CDR3: CAISESGTSGRAGTQYF. CDR3 nucleotide sequence: TGTGCCATCAGTGAGTCGGGGACTAGCGGGAGGGCCGGTACGCAGTATTTT.

The chain uses TRBV28 and TRBJ1-5; the D gene is possibly TRBD1 (6 bases). The V gene lost 5 bases and the J gene lost 7 bases, with 12 bases spanning the gap. Germline CDR1 MDHEN, CDR2 SYDVKM. There are 13 residues in the CDR3. DNA of the CDR3: TGTGCCAGCAGTACAGGGTCGGGGCAGCCCCAGCATTTT. Translating it yields CASSTGSGQPQHF.

This clone showed up just a few times. At one boundary the junction diverges from the germline segment, which might be a read error. The chain joins TRBV2 to TRBJ2-1; 8 nucleotides align to TRBD1. The CDR3 totals 15 residues. Germline V gene sequence: CDR1 SNHLY, CDR2 FYNNEI. The CDR3 loop reads CASSARDRSSNEQFF. The CDR3 nucleotides read TGTGCCAGCAGTGCGAGGGACAGGTCCTCCAATGAGCAGTTCTTC.

This clone was counted between two and nine times. The chain joins TRBV30 to TRBJ1-1, with D uncertain. Germline V CDR1 and CDR2: GTSNPN, SVGIG (reference sequence). This CDR3 has 12 residues. The V and J ends lost 8 bases and 1 base respectively, with 11 bases between them. The CDR3 loop reads CAGERRNTEAFF. CDR3 bases: TGTGCCGGGGAGCGGAGGAACACTGAAGCTTTCTTT.

This clone has more than one count but fewer than ten. V gene TRBV28 combines with J gene TRBJ2-1; 10 positions match TRBD2. The ends lost 6 bases at V and 6 bases at J; junction bases unmatched: 8. Per germline, CDR1 MDHEN and CDR2 SYDVKM. The CDR3 runs 15 residues. The CDR3 region is CASSFHRTSGNEQFF. Written as DNA, the CDR3 is TGTGCCAGCAGCTTTCACCGGACTAGCGGCAATGAGCAGTTCTTC.

The chain employs TRBV28 and TRBJ2-7; TRBD1 matches 7 bases. The germline gives CDR1 MDHEN, CDR2 SYDVKM. The CDR3 has 15 residues. Trimming at V came to 9 bases and at J to 1 base, leaving 12 bases not matched to a gene. CDR3 in amino acids: CASDSKGQPSYEQYF. The CDR3 coding sequence is TGTGCCAGTGACTCTAAGGGACAGCCTTCCTACGAGCAGTACTTC.